The clone carrying this T cell receptor (beta chain) was observed many times. Its antigen is not identified. This sample is drawn from a study of prognosis after radiotherapy for stage I lung cancer. Study observations and caveats: There were reportedly differences in TRBV and TRBJ gene usage between patients with and without metastases.

At each of two time points, about 6 milliliters of venous blood were taken. Starting from genomic DNA, TCR beta CDR3 was amplified through two-round multiplex PCR. Primers specific to each TRBV and TRBJ gene were used in first-round PCR. TCRdb itself ran the multiplex PCR reads through MiXCR, one entry per CDR3 protein. The sample lists tens of thousands of distinct CDR3 sequences, approximately 35% occurring once. The receptor's source is a donor aged 50 or older with non-small cell lung cancer. This specimen consisted of PBMCs, obtained before or after stereotactic body radiation therapy (not recorded which).

CDR3 DNA sequence: TGTGCCACCAGTGATCCCTCTTATGGCTACACCTTC. This gives the protein CATSDPSYGYTF. The V gene is TRBV24-1, the J gene TRBJ1-2; D is uncertain. The CDR3 extends over 12 amino acids. Trimming pared 3 bases from V and 5 bases from J, leaving 6 bases between. Germline loops: CDR1 KGHDR, CDR2 SFDVKD.